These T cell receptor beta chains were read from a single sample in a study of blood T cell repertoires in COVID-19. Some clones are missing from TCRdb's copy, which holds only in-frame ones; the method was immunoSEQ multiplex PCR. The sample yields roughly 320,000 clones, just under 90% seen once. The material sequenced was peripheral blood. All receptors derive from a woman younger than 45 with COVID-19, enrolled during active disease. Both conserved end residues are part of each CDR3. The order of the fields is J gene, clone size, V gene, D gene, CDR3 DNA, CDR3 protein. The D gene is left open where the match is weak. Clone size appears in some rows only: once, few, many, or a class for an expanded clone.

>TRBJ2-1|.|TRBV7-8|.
TGTGCCAGCAGCTCGTTTGGCCGTACAGATGAGCAGTTCTTC
CASSSFGRTDEQFF
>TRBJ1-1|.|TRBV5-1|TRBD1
TGCGCCAGCAGCGAGGGACAGGGAACAGCTTTCTTT
CASSEGQGTAFF
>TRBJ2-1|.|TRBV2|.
TGTGCCAGCAGAACAGGGTTTGATGAGCAGTTCTTC
CASRTGFDEQFF
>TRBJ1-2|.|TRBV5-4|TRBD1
TGTGCCAGCAGCCTGGACAGGGGTTTCGGTGGCTACACCTTC
CASSLDRGFGGYTF
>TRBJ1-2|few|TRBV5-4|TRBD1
TGTGCCAGCAGGAGATCACAGGGGGCTGGTAATGGCTACACCTTC
CASRRSQGAGNGYTF
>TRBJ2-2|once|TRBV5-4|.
TGTGCCAGCAGCCCAGGGGCGGGGGTCAACACCGGGGAGCTGTTTTTT
CASSPGAGVNTGELFF
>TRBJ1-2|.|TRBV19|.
TGTGCCAGTAGTATATTCCAGGGTGACTATGGCTACACCTTC
CASSIFQGDYGYTF
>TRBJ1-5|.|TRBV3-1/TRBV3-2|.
TGTGCCAGCAGCCAAGGCTTAAGGGGAGGTCGAAGGAATCAGCCCCAGCATTTT
CASSQGLRGGRRNQPQHF
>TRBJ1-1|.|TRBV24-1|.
TGTGCCACCAGTGATTTCCCCGCCGGGGAAGCTTTCTTT
CATSDFPAGEAFF
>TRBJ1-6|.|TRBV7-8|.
TGTGCCAGCAGTTCCGCCGGGAAGTCGAATAATTCACCCCTCCACTTT
CASSSAGKSNNSPLHF
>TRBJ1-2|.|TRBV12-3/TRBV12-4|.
TGTGCCAGCAGTTTAGGACTGGATGGCTACACCTTC
CASSLGLDGYTF
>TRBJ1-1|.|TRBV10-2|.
TGCGCCAGCAGGACAGGGAACACTGAAGCTTTCTTT
CASRTGNTEAFF
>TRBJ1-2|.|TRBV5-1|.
TGCGCCAGCAGCTCGCAGGGAGGCGGCTACACCTTC
CASSSQGGGYTF
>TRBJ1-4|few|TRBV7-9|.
TGTGCCAGCAGCTTAAACCTGCGACAGTTTGACGAAAAACTGTTTTTT
CASSLNLRQFDEKLFF
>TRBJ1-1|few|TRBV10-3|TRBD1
TGTGCCGCCAAAAGACAGGGAGGGAACACTGAAGCTTTCTTT
CAAKRQGGNTEAFF
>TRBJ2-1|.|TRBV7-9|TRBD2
TGTGCCAGCAGCCCCTTAGCGGGGGGGCGAGGTGAGCAGTTCTTC
CASSPLAGGRGEQFF